This T cell receptor beta chain was identified during a study of beta chain features in type 1 diabetes. The CDR3 consists of 14 residues. With 0 bases removed from V and 10 bases from J, the gap between germline ends came to 12 bases. CDR1 MGHRA and CDR2 YSYEKL come from the germline V gene. Purity of each sorted population was above 95%. Reverse transcription of all isolated RNA meant that expressed TCRB transcripts were sequenced. The data were produced by immunoSEQ multiplex PCR, yet TCRdb's version contains in-frame clones alone and is incomplete. This table has some 9,800 clones, approximately 78% appearing once.

Sequences were obtained from Tregs from blood. The chain has TRBV4-1 and TRBJ1-4, with TRBD1 as a possible D gene (6 bases). This clonotype was obtained from a woman aged 18-29 years in good health. CDR3 bases: TGCGCCAGCAGCCAAGATCCAGGACAGCTAAAACTGTTTTTT. Amino acids: CASSQDPGQLKLFF.